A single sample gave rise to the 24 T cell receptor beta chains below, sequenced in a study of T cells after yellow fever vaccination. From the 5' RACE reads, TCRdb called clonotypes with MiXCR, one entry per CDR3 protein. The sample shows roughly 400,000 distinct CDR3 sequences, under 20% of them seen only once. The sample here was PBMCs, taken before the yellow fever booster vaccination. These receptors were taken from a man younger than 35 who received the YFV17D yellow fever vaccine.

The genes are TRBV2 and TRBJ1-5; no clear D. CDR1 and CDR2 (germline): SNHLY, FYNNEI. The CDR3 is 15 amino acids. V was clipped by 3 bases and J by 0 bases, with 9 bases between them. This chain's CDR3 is CASSDRIYSNQPQHF. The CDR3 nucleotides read TGTGCCAGCAGTGACAGGATTTATAGCAATCAGCCCCAGCATTTT.

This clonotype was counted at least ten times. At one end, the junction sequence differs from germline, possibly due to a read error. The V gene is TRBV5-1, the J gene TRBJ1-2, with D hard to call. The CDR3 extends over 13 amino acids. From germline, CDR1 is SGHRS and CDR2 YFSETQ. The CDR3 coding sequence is TGTGCCAGCAGTTTGGGCGGTAACTATGGCTACACCTTC. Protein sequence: CASSLGGNYGYTF.

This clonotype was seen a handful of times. This chain's CDR3 is CASSWGDQETQYF. Here the CDR3 DNA reads TGTGCCAGCAGTTGGGGGGACCAAGAGACCCAGTACTTC. The chain is built from TRBV28 and TRBJ2-5; perhaps TRBD2 as D (6 bases). CDR1 is MDHEN and CDR2 is SYDVKM in the germline V gene. The CDR3 loop spans 13 amino acids. V lost 4 bases and J lost 0, with 6 bases in between.

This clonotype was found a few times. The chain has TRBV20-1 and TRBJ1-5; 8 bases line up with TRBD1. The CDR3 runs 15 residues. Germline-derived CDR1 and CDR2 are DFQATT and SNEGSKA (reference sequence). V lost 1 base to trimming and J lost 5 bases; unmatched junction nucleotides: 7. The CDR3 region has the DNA TGCAGTGCTAGAGCGGATCAGGGGGCCGATCAGCCCCAGCATTTT. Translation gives CSARADQGADQPQHF.

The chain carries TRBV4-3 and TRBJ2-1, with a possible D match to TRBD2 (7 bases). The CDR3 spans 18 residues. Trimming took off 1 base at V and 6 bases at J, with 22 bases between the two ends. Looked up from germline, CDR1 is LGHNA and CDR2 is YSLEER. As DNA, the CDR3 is TGCGCCAGCAGCCAAGCTTTGAGTTGGGGGGGGCCTATCAATGAGCAGTTCTTC. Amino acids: CASSQALSWGGPINEQFF.

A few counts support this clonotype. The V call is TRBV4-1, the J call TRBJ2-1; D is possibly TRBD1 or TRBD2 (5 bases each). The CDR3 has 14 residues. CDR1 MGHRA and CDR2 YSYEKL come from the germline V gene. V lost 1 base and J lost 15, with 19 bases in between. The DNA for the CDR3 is TGCGCCAGCAGCCAAGTGGGATCTGGACCGGGGCGGTTCTTC. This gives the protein CASSQVGSGPGRFF.

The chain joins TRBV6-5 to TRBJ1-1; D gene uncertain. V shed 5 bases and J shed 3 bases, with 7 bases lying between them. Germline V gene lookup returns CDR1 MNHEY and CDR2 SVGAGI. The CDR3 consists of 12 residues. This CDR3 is CASSPGYTEAFF. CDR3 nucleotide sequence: TGTGCCAGCAGTCCCGGGTACACTGAAGCTTTCTTT.

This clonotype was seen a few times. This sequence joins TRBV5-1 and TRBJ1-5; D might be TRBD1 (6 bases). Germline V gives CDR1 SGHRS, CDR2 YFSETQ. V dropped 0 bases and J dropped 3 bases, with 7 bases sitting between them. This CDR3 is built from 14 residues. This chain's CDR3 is CASSLGTDNQPQHF. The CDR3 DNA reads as TGCGCCAGCAGCTTGGGGACAGACAATCAGCCCCAGCATTTT.

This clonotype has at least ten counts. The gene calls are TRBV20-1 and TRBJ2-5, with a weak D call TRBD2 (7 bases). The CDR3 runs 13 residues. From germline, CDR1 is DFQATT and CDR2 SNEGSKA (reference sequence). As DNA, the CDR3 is TGCAGCGCGATTAGGGGGGGCCAAGAGACCCAGTACTTC. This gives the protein CSAIRGGQETQYF.

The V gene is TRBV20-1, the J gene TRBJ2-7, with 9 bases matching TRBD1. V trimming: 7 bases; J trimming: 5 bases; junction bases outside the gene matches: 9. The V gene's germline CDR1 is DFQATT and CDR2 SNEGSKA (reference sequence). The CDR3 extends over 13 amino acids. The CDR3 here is CSGEPGQGHEQYF. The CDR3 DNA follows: TGCAGTGGCGAACCGGGACAGGGCCACGAGCAGTACTTC.

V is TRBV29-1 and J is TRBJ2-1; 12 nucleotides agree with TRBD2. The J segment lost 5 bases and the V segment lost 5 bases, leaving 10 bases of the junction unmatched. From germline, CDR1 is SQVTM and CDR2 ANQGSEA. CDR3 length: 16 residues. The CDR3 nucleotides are TGCAGCGTTCGCAAGGGGCTAGCGGGGGGGCACAATGAGCAGTTCTTC. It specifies CSVRKGLAGGHNEQFF.

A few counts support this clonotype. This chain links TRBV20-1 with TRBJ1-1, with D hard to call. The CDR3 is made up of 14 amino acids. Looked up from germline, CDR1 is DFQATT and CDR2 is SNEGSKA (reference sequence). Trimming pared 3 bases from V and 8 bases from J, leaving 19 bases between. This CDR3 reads CSASPSFEHTEAFF. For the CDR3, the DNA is TGCAGTGCTAGTCCTTCCTTCGAACATACGGAAGCTTTCTTT.

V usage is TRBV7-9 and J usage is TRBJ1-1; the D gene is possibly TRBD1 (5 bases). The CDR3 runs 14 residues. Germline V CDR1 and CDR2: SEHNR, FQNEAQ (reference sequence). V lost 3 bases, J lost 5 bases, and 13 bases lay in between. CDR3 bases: TGTGCCAGCAGCTTGCAGGGAGAGGGGACTGAAGCTTTCTTT. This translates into CASSLQGEGTEAFF.

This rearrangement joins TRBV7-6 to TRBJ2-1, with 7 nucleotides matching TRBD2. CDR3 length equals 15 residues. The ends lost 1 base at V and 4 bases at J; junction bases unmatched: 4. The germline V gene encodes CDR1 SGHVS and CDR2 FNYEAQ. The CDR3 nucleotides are TGTGCCAGCAGCTTAGTGGGGGGGAAGTACAATGAGCAGTTCTTC. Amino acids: CASSLVGGKYNEQFF.

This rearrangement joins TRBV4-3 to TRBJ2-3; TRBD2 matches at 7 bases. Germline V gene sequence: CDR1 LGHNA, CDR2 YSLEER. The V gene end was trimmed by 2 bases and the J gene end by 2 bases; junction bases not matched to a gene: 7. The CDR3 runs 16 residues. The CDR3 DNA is TGCGCCAGCAGCCAACTTCCCAGCGGGGACACAGATACGCAGTATTTT. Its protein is CASSQLPSGDTDTQYF.

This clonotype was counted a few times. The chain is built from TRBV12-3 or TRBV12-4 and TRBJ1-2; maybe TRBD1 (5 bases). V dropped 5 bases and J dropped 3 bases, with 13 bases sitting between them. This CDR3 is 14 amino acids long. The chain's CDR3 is CASSVGQGHYGYTF. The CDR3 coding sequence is TGTGCCAGCAGTGTGGGGCAGGGTCACTATGGCTACACCTTC.

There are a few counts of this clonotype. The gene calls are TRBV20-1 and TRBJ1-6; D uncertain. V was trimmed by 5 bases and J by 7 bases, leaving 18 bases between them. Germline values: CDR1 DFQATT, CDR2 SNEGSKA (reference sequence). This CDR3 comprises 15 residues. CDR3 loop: CSARRAVVGNSPLHF. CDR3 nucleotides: TGCAGTGCTCGTCGGGCCGTAGTGGGGAATTCACCCCTCCACTTT.

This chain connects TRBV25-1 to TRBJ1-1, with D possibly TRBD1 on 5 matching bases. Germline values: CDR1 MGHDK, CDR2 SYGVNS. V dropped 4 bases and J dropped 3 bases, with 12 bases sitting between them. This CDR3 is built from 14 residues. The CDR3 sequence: CASSAEGPHTEAFF. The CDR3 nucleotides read TGTGCCAGCAGTGCCGAGGGACCACACACTGAAGCTTTCTTT.

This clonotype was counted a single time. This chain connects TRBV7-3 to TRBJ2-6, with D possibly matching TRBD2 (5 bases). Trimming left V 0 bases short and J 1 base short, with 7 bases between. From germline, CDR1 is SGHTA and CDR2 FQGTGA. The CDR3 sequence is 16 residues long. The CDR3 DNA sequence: TGTGCCAGCAGCTTAACGGCGGGTTCTGGGGCCAACGTCCTGACTTTC. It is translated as CASSLTAGSGANVLTF.

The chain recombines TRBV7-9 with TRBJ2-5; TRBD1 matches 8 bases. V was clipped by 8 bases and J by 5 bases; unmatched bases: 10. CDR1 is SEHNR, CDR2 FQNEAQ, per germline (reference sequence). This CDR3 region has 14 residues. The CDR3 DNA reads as TGTGCCAGCCAGACAGGGGATACGGAGGAGACCCAGTACTTC. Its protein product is CASQTGDTEETQYF.

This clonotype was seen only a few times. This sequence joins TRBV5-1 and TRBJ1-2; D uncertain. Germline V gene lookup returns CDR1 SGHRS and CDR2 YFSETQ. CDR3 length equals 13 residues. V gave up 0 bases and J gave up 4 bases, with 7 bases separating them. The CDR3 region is CASSLEATYGYTF. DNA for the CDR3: TGCGCCAGCAGCTTGGAAGCTACCTATGGCTACACCTTC. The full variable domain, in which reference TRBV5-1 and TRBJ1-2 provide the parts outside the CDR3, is KAGVTQTPRYLIKTRGQQVTLSCSPISGHRSVSWYQQTPGQGLQFLFEYFSETQRNKGNFPGRFSGRQFSNSRSEMNVSTLELGDSALYLCASSLEATYGYTFGSGTRLTVV.

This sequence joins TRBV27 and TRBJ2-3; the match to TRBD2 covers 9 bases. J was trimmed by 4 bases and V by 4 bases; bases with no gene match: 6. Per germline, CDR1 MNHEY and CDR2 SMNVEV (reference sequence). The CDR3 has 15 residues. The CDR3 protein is CASSWGLAPADTQYF. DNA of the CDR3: TGTGCCAGCAGTTGGGGACTAGCCCCCGCAGATACGCAGTATTTT.

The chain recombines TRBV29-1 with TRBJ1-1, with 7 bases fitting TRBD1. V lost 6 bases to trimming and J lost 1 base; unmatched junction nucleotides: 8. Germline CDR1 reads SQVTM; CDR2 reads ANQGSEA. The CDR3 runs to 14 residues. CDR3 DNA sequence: TGCAGCGTAAGGGGGCACATGGGGAACACTGAAGCTTTCTTT. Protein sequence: CSVRGHMGNTEAFF.

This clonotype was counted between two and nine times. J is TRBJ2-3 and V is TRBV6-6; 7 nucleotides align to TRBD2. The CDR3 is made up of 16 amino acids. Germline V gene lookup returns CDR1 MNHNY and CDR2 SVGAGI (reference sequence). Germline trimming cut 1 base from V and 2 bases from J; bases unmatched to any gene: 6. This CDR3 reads CASSYWGGGTTDTQYF. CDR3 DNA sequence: TGTGCCAGCAGTTACTGGGGGGGGGGAACCACAGATACGCAGTATTTT.